This T cell receptor (delta chain) was captured by sequencing in a study of Vδ1+ human thymocytes. Overall study findings and caveats: Thymic TRG and TRD repertoires appeared highly polyclonal.

This clone was detected a few times. Its antigen is still unknown. Extracted RNA was reverse transcribed into cDNA. The CDR3 regions were amplified by multiplex PCR from V-gene primers to a constant-region primer. TCRdb ran CATT on the multiplex PCR reads. The data show under 80,000 delta-chain clones, around 32% seen once. J was trimmed by 4 bases and V by 0 bases; bases with no gene match: 12. Germline CDR1 and CDR2: TVYSNPD and GDNSRS (reference sequence). The CDR3 totals 17 residues. The chain couples TRDV3 to TRDJ1; 12 bases line up with TRDD3. The sequence came from a boy in the first two years of life who had congenital heart surgery. The sequencing sample was made of Vdelta1+ gamma-delta thymocytes from the thymus. Subset denoted: FACS-sorted CD3+ TCRalphabeta- TCRVdelta1+ TCRVdelta2- thymocytes. The CDR3 loop is CAFSLQTGGYYGDKLIF. In nucleotides, the CDR3 is TGTGCCTTTAGCCTTCAGACTGGGGGATACTATGGCGATAAACTCATCTTT.